The sequence of this T cell receptor beta chain was determined in a study of T-cell reconstitution after alpha-beta-depleted transplantation in children. Findings of the study overall: Surviving recipient T cells and thymic progenitors underlay high day-60 TCRbeta diversity in some patients. Reports say that about two months after transplant, the alpha-beta T cells came out of several hundred graft clones that had expanded. T-cell numbers and diversity one year post-transplant derived largely from freshly generated T cells.

This clonotype was detected only a few times. Its antigen is unknown. Preparation of the TCRbeta library involved a method that used unique molecular identifiers. A single record per CDR3 protein comes from TCRdb applying MiXCR to the PCR reads. This table holds about 580,000 distinct CDR3 sequences, roughly 23% found once. With 6 bases clipped from V and 6 bases from J, the junction kept 13 bases outside the gene matches. The CDR3 totals 16 residues. Germline CDR1 is KGHDR and CDR2 is SFDVKD. Material: PBMCs, mostly from graft donor cells, obtained 360 days after TCRalphabeta/CD19-depleted stem cell transplant. The TCR sequence derives from a boy under two years old who had a stem cell transplant for acute myeloid leukemia, so the T cells may come from the graft donor. The rearrangement links TRBV24-1 to TRBJ2-1; 7 nucleotides line up with TRBD2. CDR3 region: CATSISLGGGGNEQFF. CDR3 coding DNA: TGTGCCACCAGTATCTCTTTGGGGGGGGGTGGCAATGAGCAGTTCTTC.